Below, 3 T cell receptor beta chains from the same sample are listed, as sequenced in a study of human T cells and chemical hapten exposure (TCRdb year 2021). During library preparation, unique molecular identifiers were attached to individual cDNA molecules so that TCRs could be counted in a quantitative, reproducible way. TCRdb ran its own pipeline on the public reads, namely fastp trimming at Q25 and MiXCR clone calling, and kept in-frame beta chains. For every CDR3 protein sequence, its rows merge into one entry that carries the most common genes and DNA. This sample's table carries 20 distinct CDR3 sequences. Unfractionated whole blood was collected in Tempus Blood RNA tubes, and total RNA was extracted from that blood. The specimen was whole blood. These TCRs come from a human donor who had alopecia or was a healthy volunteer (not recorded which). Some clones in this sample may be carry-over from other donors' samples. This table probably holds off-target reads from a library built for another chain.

In DNA form, the CDR3 reads TGCAGTTTAGGACTAGCGTTCACAGATACGCAGTATTTT. Translation gives CSLGLAFTDTQYF. The chain couples TRBV20-1 to TRBJ2-3; 9 nucleotides match TRBD2. This CDR3 has 13 residues. CDR1 and CDR2 (germline): DFQATT, SNEGSKA (reference sequence). Trimming removed 8 bases from V and 2 bases from J; junction bases left unmatched: 5.

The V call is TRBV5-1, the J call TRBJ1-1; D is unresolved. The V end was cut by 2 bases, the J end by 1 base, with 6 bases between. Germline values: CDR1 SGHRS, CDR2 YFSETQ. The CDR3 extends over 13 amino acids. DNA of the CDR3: TGCGCCAGCAGCTTTAATCCGAACACTGAAGCTTTCTTT. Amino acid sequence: CASSFNPNTEAFF.

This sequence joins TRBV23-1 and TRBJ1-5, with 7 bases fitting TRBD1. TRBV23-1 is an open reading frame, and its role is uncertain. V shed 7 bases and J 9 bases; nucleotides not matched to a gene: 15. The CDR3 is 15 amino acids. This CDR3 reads CASTTRGQSLWPQHF. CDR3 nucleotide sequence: TGCGCCAGCACTACCCGGGGACAGAGCTTGTGGCCCCAGCATTTT.